A selection of T cell receptor beta chains follows, all from one sample in a study of blood T cell repertoires in COVID-19. Using immunoSEQ multiplex PCR, the repertoire was profiled, and TCRdb retains in-frame clones only, with some absent. The sample yields 120,000 or so clones, 65% to 90% seen once. Sequencing was performed on peripheral blood. The receptors stem from a woman older than 75 with acute or convalescent COVID-19. The CDR3 runs from the conserved cysteine through the conserved F or W. A D gene is named only where the DNA matches it firmly. Part of the rows lack a size; the others show once, few, many or a class for expanded clones.

>.|TRBV6-5|.|TRBJ1-1
TGTGCCAGCAGGGACGGGGGGGGCTGGACTGAAGCTTTCTTT
CASRDGGGWTEAFF
>.|TRBV18|TRBD1|TRBJ2-7
TGTGCCAGCTCACCTCAAGACGGGACAGACGAGCAGTACTTC
CASSPQDGTDEQYF
>.|TRBV28|.|TRBJ1-5
TGTGCCAGCAGTTTATTCCCGGAGCCCCAGCATTTT
CASSLFPEPQHF
>.|TRBV27|.|TRBJ1-1
TGTGCCAGCAGCTTCTTCCGGGGTGGAACTGAAGCTTTCTTT
CASSFFRGGTEAFF
>.|TRBV7-2|TRBD2|TRBJ2-1
TGTGCCAGCAGCTTTAGCGGGGGGAGTTACAATGAGCAGTTCTTC
CASSFSGGSYNEQFF
>.|TRBV5-1|TRBD1|TRBJ2-3
TGCGCCAGCAAAGACAGGGCATCCACAGATACGCAGTATTTT
CASKDRASTDTQYF
>.|TRBV28|.|TRBJ1-2
TGTGCCAGCAGTGTCCCGGGAGGAGGAGGCTACACCTTC
CASSVPGGGGYTF
>.|TRBV12-5|TRBD1|TRBJ2-7
TGTGCTAGTGGTTTGGTACTCTGGACAGGGACGCTTGACTACGAGCAGTACTTC
CASGLVLWTGTLDYEQYF
>.|TRBV27|TRBD1|TRBJ2-2
TGTGCCAGCACTTCGGGACAGATGGTTGTCCCCGGGGAGCTGTTTTTT
CASTSGQMVVPGELFF
>.|TRBV5-1|TRBD1|TRBJ1-2
TGCGCCAGCAGCATAGGACAGGGGAAACGCGGCTACACCTTC
CASSIGQGKRGYTF
>.|TRBV19|TRBD1|TRBJ1-4
TGTGCCAGCAACGCGGACAGGACGGGTGAAAAACTGTTTTTT
CASNADRTGEKLFF
>.|TRBV4-1|.|TRBJ2-2
TGCGCCAGCAGCCAAGATCTCACAGGGTACACCGGGGAGCTGTTTTTT
CASSQDLTGYTGELFF
>few|TRBV7-9|TRBD1|TRBJ1-2
TGTGCCAGCAGCCCATCAGGGACAGGGGGCTATGGCTACACCTTC
CASSPSGTGGYGYTF
>.|TRBV7-8|.|TRBJ1-6
TGTGCCAGCAGCTTAGGGAGACAGAATTCACCCCTCCACTTT
CASSLGRQNSPLHF
>.|TRBV10-3|TRBD1|TRBJ1-2
TGTGCCATCAGTGAGTTGACAGGGCTCGGCTACACCTTC
CAISELTGLGYTF
>.|TRBV11-2|.|TRBJ2-7
TGTGCCAGCAGCCCGAACGGGGGTAGGGCTTACGAGCAGTACTTC
CASSPNGGRAYEQYF
>.|TRBV18|.|TRBJ2-3
TGTGCCAGCTCCGAGGCTGGCACAGATACGCAGTATTTT
CASSEAGTDTQYF
>.|TRBV18|.|TRBJ1-1
TGTGCCAGCTCAGATAACAGGGACACTGAAGCTTTCTTT
CASSDNRDTEAFF
>.|TRBV7-9|.|TRBJ1-2
TGTGCCAGCAGCTCGGACTACTATGGCTACACCTTC
CASSSDYYGYTF
>.|TRBV6-1|.|TRBJ2-1
TGTGCCAGCAGTGAAGAGGCAGGGAGGAGCAATGAGCAGTTCTTC
CASSEEAGRSNEQFF
>.|TRBV5-1|TRBD2|TRBJ2-1
TGCGCCAGCAGCTCCATACTAGCGGGGGGCAATGAGCAGTTCTTC
CASSSILAGGNEQFF
>.|TRBV28|.|TRBJ2-1
TGTGCCAGCAGTTTACCAGGGGCCAATGAGCAGTTCTTC
CASSLPGANEQFF
>.|TRBV6-6|.|TRBJ1-2
TGTGCCAGCATTCCCCGGGGGGGACTAGGCTACACCTTC
CASIPRGGLGYTF
>.|TRBV11-1|.|TRBJ1-2
TGTGCCAGCAGCTTAACAGGGTTATATGGCTACACCTTC
CASSLTGLYGYTF
>.|TRBV3-1/TRBV3-2|.|TRBJ1-2
TGTGCCAGCAGCCAAGCGTCAGACTATGGCTACACCTTC
CASSQASDYGYTF
>.|TRBV5-1|TRBD1|TRBJ2-2
TGCGCCAGCAGCCCGGGACAGGGGTCCGGGGAGCTGTTTTTT
CASSPGQGSGELFF
>.|TRBV7-9|TRBD1|TRBJ1-2
TGTGCCAGCAGCAAACTACCGGGACAGGTCAATAACTATGGCTACACCTTC
CASSKLPGQVNNYGYTF
>once|TRBV5-1|.|TRBJ2-5
TGCGCCAGCAGGCAGGGGTTGCAGGAGACCCAGTACTTC
CASRQGLQETQYF
>.|TRBV14|TRBD1|TRBJ1-1
TGTGCCAGCAGCCAAGTACAGGGGACTGAAGCTTTCTTT
CASSQVQGTEAFF
>once|TRBV14|.|TRBJ2-3
TGTGCCAGCAGCTCTATACAACGTGGCCGGGGAGATACGCAGTATTTT
CASSSIQRGRGDTQYF
>.|TRBV19|.|TRBJ1-2
TGTGCCAGTAGTCCCAGGGTTCACTATGGCTACACCTTC
CASSPRVHYGYTF
>.|TRBV5-8|TRBD1|TRBJ1-6
TGTGCCAGCAGCTTTTACAGGGGGAATTCACCCCTCCACTTT
CASSFYRGNSPLHF
>.|TRBV28|.|TRBJ1-2
TGTGCCAGCAGTTTGAGGACGGTGGAGGGAGGCTACACCTTC
CASSLRTVEGGYTF
>.|TRBV10-2|.|TRBJ1-6
TGCGCCAGCACAATGCGGGTAGGGACACCCCTCCACTTT
CASTMRVGTPLHF
>.|TRBV5-1|TRBD1|TRBJ2-5
TGCGCCAGCAGCCCATCGGGACAGAAAGAGACCCAGTACTTC
CASSPSGQKETQYF
>.|TRBV29-1|.|TRBJ2-1
TGCAGCCTCAAACTAGCTCCGGGTGAGCAGTTCTTC
CSLKLAPGEQFF
>.|TRBV29-1|.|TRBJ1-3
TGCAGCGTTGTTTACGCCGGCTCTGGAAACACCATATATTTT
CSVVYAGSGNTIYF
>.|TRBV6-5|TRBD1|TRBJ1-2
TGTGCCAGCAGTTACGTCAGGGGGAACTATGGCTACACCTTC
CASSYVRGNYGYTF
>few|TRBV12-3/TRBV12-4|.|TRBJ1-3
TGTGCCAGCAGCCGAGAAGGAAACACCATATATTTT
CASSREGNTIYF
>.|TRBV10-3|.|TRBJ1-1
TGTGCCATCAGTGAGTCGCTCTTCCGTCAGGGGCTGAAAACTGAAGCTTTCTTT
CAISESLFRQGLKTEAFF
>.|TRBV2|.|TRBJ1-2
TGTGCCAGCAGTGACCGACAGAACTATGGCTACACCTTC
CASSDRQNYGYTF
>.|TRBV7-2|TRBD1|TRBJ2-2
TGTGCCAGCAGCTTAGCACCTTTACAGGGGAATACCGGGGAGCTGTTTTTT
CASSLAPLQGNTGELFF
>.|TRBV7-2|.|TRBJ2-7
TGTGCCAGCACTCGACCTAGTGGTTACGAGCAGTACTTC
CASTRPSGYEQYF
>.|TRBV7-9|TRBD1|TRBJ2-7
TGTGCCAGCAGCTCGACAGGGTACGAGCAGTACTTC
CASSSTGYEQYF
>.|TRBV5-1|TRBD2|TRBJ2-2
TGCGCCAGCAGCTCTAGCGGGGGGGCAACCGGGGAGCTGTTTTTT
CASSSSGGATGELFF
>.|TRBV18|.|TRBJ2-2
TGTGCCAGCTCACCGGACAGGAACACCGGGGAGCTGTTTTTT
CASSPDRNTGELFF
>.|TRBV15|.|TRBJ1-1
TGTGCCACCAGCACGCCGCGCGGGTTGAACACTGAAGCTTTCTTT
CATSTPRGLNTEAFF
>.|TRBV18|.|TRBJ2-3
TGTGCCAGCTCACCACCCAGTTGGACAGATACGCAGTATTTT
CASSPPSWTDTQYF
>.|TRBV29-1|TRBD1|TRBJ1-4
TGCAGCGTTGGGGAACCGGGACAGGGGACTGAAAAACTGTTTTTT
CSVGEPGQGTEKLFF
>few|TRBV7-9|.|TRBJ2-1
TGTGCCAGCACCTCGCACGGGGGTGAGCAGTTCTTC
CASTSHGGEQFF
>.|TRBV5-1|.|TRBJ1-2
TGCGCCAGCAGCTTCGAGTCAGGGAATTTGGGCTACACCTTC
CASSFESGNLGYTF
>.|TRBV16|TRBD1|TRBJ1-2
TGTGCCAGCAGTGGTACAGGGGTTGGTGGCTACACCTTC
CASSGTGVGGYTF
>few|TRBV7-2|.|TRBJ1-5
TGTGCCAGCAGCTTAGTCGGTCTTCAGCCCCAGCATTTT
CASSLVGLQPQHF
>.|TRBV19|.|TRBJ2-5
TGTGCCAGTAGTACCCCCCGCGGACACACTAAACAAGAGACCCAGTACTTC
CASSTPRGHTKQETQYF
>.|TRBV28|.|TRBJ2-4
TGTGCCAGCAGCCTACGACTAGCCAAAAACATTCAGTACTTC
CASSLRLAKNIQYF